This T cell receptor beta chain was documented in a study of shared clonotypes between healthy human individuals. Repertoires were generated with immunoSEQ multiplex PCR, while TCRdb's copy carries only in-frame clones and drops some. The profile shows just over 2,000,000 clones, roughly 95% of them singletons. Germline CDR1 is MGHDK and CDR2 is SYGVNS. This CDR3 comprises 16 residues. V was pared by 5 bases and J by 0 bases, with 11 bases between. The chain recombines TRBV25-1 with TRBJ1-6; no reliable D call. Material for sequencing was naive CD4+ T cells sorted from blood. Sample subset: CD45RA+ positively selected. This receptor was taken from a man between 18 and 29 years old in good health. The CDR3 spells CASSPTKSSYNSPLHF. The DNA for the CDR3 is TGTGCCAGCAGTCCCACGAAGAGCTCCTATAATTCACCCCTCCACTTT.